One and the same sample provided the 28 T cell receptor beta chains below, sequenced in a study of blood T cell repertoires in COVID-19. This table comes from immunoSEQ multiplex PCR, and its TCRdb copy is limited to in-frame clones, with some not included. The sample lists roughly 100,000 clones, 60% to 85% occurring once. Sequenced sample: peripheral blood. The receptors derive from a woman over 75 with acute or convalescent COVID-19.

The rearrangement uses TRBV5-5 and TRBJ1-5; 11 bases align to TRBD1. Germline lookup yields CDR1 SGHKS and CDR2 YYEKEE (reference sequence). This CDR3 is 15 amino acids long. V lost 6 bases to trimming and J lost 4 bases; unmatched junction nucleotides: 6. CDR3 bases: TGTGCCAGCACCTGGGGACAGGGGGTAAATCAGCCCCAGCATTTT. It is translated as CASTWGQGVNQPQHF.

The chain links TRBV7-2 to TRBJ2-6; TRBD1 matches 7 bases. Germline trimming cut 1 base from V and 2 bases from J; bases unmatched to any gene: 2. This CDR3 has 16 amino acids. Per the germline V gene, CDR1 is SGHTA and CDR2 is FQGNSA. CDR3 sequence: CASSLGGGTGANVLTF. The CDR3 DNA reads TGTGCCAGCAGCTTAGGAGGGGGCACTGGGGCCAACGTCCTGACTTTC.

V usage is TRBV5-1 and J usage is TRBJ1-6; possibly TRBD1 for D (6 bases). The CDR3 totals 16 residues. V lost 0 bases and J 6 bases, leaving 13 bases between the germline ends. Germline V gene data show CDR1 as SGHRS and CDR2 as YFSETQ. The CDR3 DNA reads TGCGCCAGCAGCTTGGCCCGGTCAGGGGCTAATTCACCCCTCCACTTT. It is translated as CASSLARSGANSPLHF.

The chain joins TRBV12-3 or TRBV12-4 to TRBJ1-2; TRBD1 matches 9 bases. This CDR3 is 13 amino acids long. J lost 8 bases, V lost 5 bases, and 6 bases had no gene match. The CDR3 bases are TGTGCCAGCAGTGGGACAGGGCTCGGGGGCTACACCTTC. Protein: CASSGTGLGGYTF.

The CDR3 DNA is TGTGCCAGCAGTTACCGCGACAGGGTATTGGGGGCTTTCTTT. This encodes CASSYRDRVLGAFF. This chain connects TRBV6-2 or TRBV6-3 to TRBJ1-1, with 7 bases that match TRBD1. The germline V gene has CDR1 MNHEY and CDR2 SVGEGT. V shed 2 bases and J 11 bases; nucleotides not matched to a gene: 11. The CDR3 length is 14 residues.

The CDR3: CASSSWRFQPQHF. The CDR3 DNA reads TGTGCCAGTAGTTCGTGGAGGTTTCAGCCCCAGCATTTT. The rearrangement joins TRBV19 to TRBJ1-5; no clear D gene. Germline CDR1 and CDR2: LNHDA and SQIVND (reference sequence). The CDR3 runs to 13 residues. Trimming took 5 bases from V and 6 from J, leaving 11 bases between them.

The V and J genes are TRBV2 and TRBJ2-3; 7 bases match TRBD1. Germline V gives CDR1 SNHLY, CDR2 FYNNEI. The CDR3 length is 14 residues. V gave up 7 bases and J gave up 3 bases; unmatched junction bases: 7. As DNA, the CDR3 is TGTGCCAGCAAGACAGGGCCCGGGACAGATACGCAGTATTTT. It encodes CASKTGPGTDTQYF.

The chain uses TRBV3-1 (or the pseudogene TRBV3-2) and TRBJ1-1; 8 bases map to TRBD1. In germline, CDR1 is LGHDT, CDR2 YNNKEL (reference sequence). With 2 bases clipped from V and 3 bases from J, the junction kept 5 bases outside the gene matches. The CDR3 covers 15 residues. This chain's CDR3 is CASSQPDREDTEAFF. The CDR3 DNA is TGTGCCAGCAGCCAACCGGACAGGGAGGACACTGAAGCTTTCTTT.

This rearrangement joins TRBV6-6 to TRBJ1-2; perhaps TRBD1 as D (5 bases). The CDR3 extends over 11 amino acids. Germline values: CDR1 MNHNY, CDR2 SVGAGI (reference sequence). The V and J ends lost 8 bases and 2 bases respectively, with 6 bases between them. The DNA of the CDR3 is TGTGCCAGCGCAGGGAACTATGGCTACACCTTC. Residues: CASAGNYGYTF.

This clone was counted between two and nine times. The J gene is TRBJ1-5, the V gene TRBV2, with D unresolved. Germline-derived CDR1 and CDR2 are SNHLY and FYNNEI. This CDR3 is 13 amino acids long. Trimming cost V 6 bases and J 4 bases, with 10 bases left between them. CDR3 coding DNA: TGTGCCAGCAGGCTAGACGGAAATCAGCCCCAGCATTTT. The encoded protein is CASRLDGNQPQHF.

The chain carries TRBV7-9 and TRBJ1-4, with TRBD1 matching over 7 bases. Germline V gene data show CDR1 as SEHNR and CDR2 as FQNEAQ (reference sequence). The CDR3 length is 14 residues. V gave up 5 bases and J gave up 10 bases; unmatched junction bases: 10. The CDR3 region is CASSPDRTGGKLFF. The CDR3 DNA is TGTGCCAGCAGCCCGGACAGGACGGGCGGAAAACTGTTTTTT.

The genes are TRBV7-2 and TRBJ1-5; unclear D gene. The length of the CDR3 is 11 residues. The V gene's germline CDR1 is SGHTA and CDR2 FQGNSA. V lost 5 bases and J 9 bases, leaving 8 bases between the germline ends. The CDR3 DNA follows: TGTGCCAGCAGCCCCAAGCGGCCCCAGCATTTT. Translating gives CASSPKRPQHF. The variable domain in full, completed from reference TRBV7-2 and TRBJ1-5, reads GAGVSQSPSNKVTEKGKDVELRCDPISGHTALYWYRQSLGQGLEFLIYFQGNSAPDKSGLPSDRFSAERTGGSVSTLTIQRTQQEDSAVYLCASSPKRPQHFGDGTRLSIL.

The chain combines TRBV27 with TRBJ2-7; 11 bases are shared with TRBD2. The CDR3 is made up of 15 amino acids. V dropped 2 bases and J dropped 4; count of bases not matched to a gene: 4. CDR1 and CDR2 (germline): MNHEY, SMNVEV (reference sequence). The CDR3 here is CASSLTSGSRYEQYF. Here the CDR3 DNA reads TGTGCCAGCAGTTTAACTAGCGGGAGTCGGTACGAGCAGTACTTC.

The chain links TRBV6-6 to TRBJ1-1, with 10 positions matching TRBD1. In germline, CDR1 is MNHNY, CDR2 SVGAGI (reference sequence). Trimming took 6 bases from V and 3 from J; bases not matched to a gene: 10. The CDR3 contains 16 residues. CDR3 amino acids: CASSIDRGHRDTEAFF. CDR3 sequence (DNA): TGTGCCAGCAGCATTGACAGGGGGCATAGGGACACTGAAGCTTTCTTT.

This clone was detected only a few times. At one boundary the junction diverges from the germline segment, which might be a read error. V usage is TRBV6-1 and J usage is TRBJ2-5; a weak D match, TRBD2 (5 bases). Germline CDR1 is MNHNS and CDR2 is SASEGT. The CDR3 extends over 15 amino acids. The CDR3 region has the DNA TGTGCCAGCAGGGAAGTACGGGGAAACCAAGAGACCCAGTACTTC. This sequence encodes CASREVRGNQETQYF.

The chain carries TRBV4-3 and TRBJ1-2; D might be TRBD1 (6 bases). V was shortened by 0 bases and J by 2 bases, with 13 bases between the two germline ends. Germline lookup yields CDR1 LGHNA and CDR2 YSLEER. CDR3 length equals 16 residues. The CDR3, as DNA: TGCGCCAGCAGCCAAGAACCAGGGGTTCAAAACTATGGCTACACCTTC. Residues: CASSQEPGVQNYGYTF.

This clone occurred once. The chain uses TRBV5-1 and TRBJ2-2; 7 bases line up with TRBD1. In germline, CDR1 is SGHRS, CDR2 YFSETQ. The CDR3 runs to 18 residues. The V and J ends lost 3 bases and 1 base, in that order; junction bases with no gene match: 12. The CDR3 here is CASSSTGAIIGNTGELFF. Written as DNA, the CDR3 is TGCGCCAGCAGCTCTACAGGGGCCATAATCGGGAACACCGGGGAGCTGTTTTTT.

The count of this clone is one. CDR3 sequence: CASSLIQGAEGYTF. CDR3 sequence (DNA): TGTGCCAGCAGTTTAATACAGGGGGCGGAGGGCTACACCTTC. The chain uses TRBV28 and TRBJ1-2; TRBD1 aligns across 9 bases. The CDR3 is 14 amino acids. J lost 8 bases, V lost 2 bases, and 6 bases had no gene match. The V gene's germline CDR1 is MDHEN and CDR2 SYDVKM.

The chain has TRBV14 and TRBJ2-7; TRBD1 matches at 8 bases. CDR3 size: 15 residues. J was trimmed by 7 bases and V by 3 bases; bases with no gene match: 11. CDR1 is SGHDN and CDR2 is FVKESK in the germline V gene. The CDR3 region has the DNA TGTGCCAGCAGCCACACAGGGGGACAGTCTCGTGAGCAGTACTTC. Protein product: CASSHTGGQSREQYF.

The chain is built from TRBV11-3 and TRBJ1-5; 9 positions match TRBD1. In germline, CDR1 is SGHNT, CDR2 YENEEA. CDR3 length: 17 amino acids. V dropped 5 bases and J dropped 7; count of bases not matched to a gene: 15. The CDR3 sequence is CASSATPQGAGRQPQHF. The CDR3 DNA is TGTGCCAGCAGCGCTACACCACAGGGGGCAGGTAGACAGCCCCAGCATTTT.

In its sample, this clone was seen a few times. The J gene is TRBJ1-6, the V gene TRBV5-1; 9 bases align to TRBD1. The CDR3 extends over 15 amino acids. Looked up from germline, CDR1 is SGHRS and CDR2 is YFSETQ. Trimming cost V 3 bases and J 8 bases; bases outside gene matches: 6. This CDR3 reads CASSWRTGEDSPLHF. CDR3 DNA: TGCGCCAGCAGCTGGAGGACAGGGGAGGATTCACCCCTCCACTTT.

The gene calls are TRBV3-1 (or the pseudogene TRBV3-2) and TRBJ2-1; TRBD2 aligns across 10 bases. Germline V gene sequence: CDR1 LGHDT, CDR2 YNNKEL (reference sequence). The J segment lost 5 bases and the V segment lost 4 bases, leaving 8 bases of the junction unmatched. The CDR3 totals 16 residues. The CDR3 region is CASSRNPGLANNEQFF. CDR3 nucleotides: TGTGCCAGCAGCCGAAACCCGGGACTAGCGAACAATGAGCAGTTCTTC.

This clone was recorded only once. The chain combines TRBV12-3 or TRBV12-4 with TRBJ1-1; D remains ambiguous. The V end was cut by 4 bases, the J end by 3 bases, with 9 bases between. The CDR3 length is 13 residues. CDR3 loop: CASSYSSDTEAFF. The CDR3 DNA reads as TGTGCCAGCAGTTACAGTAGTGACACTGAAGCTTTCTTT.

This clone was seen a handful of times. The rearrangement joins TRBV11-2 to TRBJ1-3; D ambiguous. Germline values: CDR1 SGHAT, CDR2 FQNNGV. Trimming took 5 bases from V and 3 from J, leaving 11 bases between them. This CDR3 has 14 residues. The CDR3 sequence: CASSLTEGGNTIYF. The CDR3 region has the DNA TGTGCCAGCAGCCTGACGGAGGGTGGAAACACCATATATTTT.

The CDR3 spells CASSRTVTSTDTQYF. The CDR3 coding sequence is TGCGCCAGCAGCCGGACAGTTACTAGCACAGATACGCAGTATTTT. The chain recombines TRBV5-1 with TRBJ2-3; TRBD1 might be the D (6 bases). In germline, CDR1 is SGHRS, CDR2 YFSETQ. This CDR3 has 15 residues. V lost 4 bases and J 0 bases, leaving 12 bases between the germline ends.

V is TRBV6-2 or TRBV6-3 and J is TRBJ2-3; 8 bases map to TRBD1. The length of the CDR3 is 15 residues. Germline V gene lookup returns CDR1 MNHEY and CDR2 SVGEGT. V shed 4 bases, J shed 0 bases, and the junction held 3 bases outside the gene matches. The CDR3 is CASSFGQGSTDTQYF. CDR3 nucleotide sequence: TGTGCCAGCAGTTTCGGACAGGGCAGCACAGATACGCAGTATTTT.

V usage is TRBV28 and J usage is TRBJ2-7; D uncertain. With 6 bases removed from V and 5 bases from J, the gap between germline ends came to 11 bases. The V gene's germline CDR1 is MDHEN and CDR2 SYDVKM. CDR3 size: 12 residues. Here the CDR3 reads CASRRSRDEQYF. The CDR3, as DNA: TGTGCCAGCAGGAGGTCGCGCGACGAGCAGTACTTC.

The chain joins TRBV5-8 to TRBJ1-4, with 7 bases matching TRBD1. The CDR3 consists of 15 residues. With V trimmed by 3 bases and J by 5 bases, 7 bases remained unmatched. Per the germline V gene, CDR1 is SGHTS and CDR2 is YDEGEE. CDR3 residues: CASSSTGTVNEKLFF. CDR3 sequence (DNA): TGTGCCAGCAGCTCGACCGGGACAGTCAATGAAAAACTGTTTTTT.